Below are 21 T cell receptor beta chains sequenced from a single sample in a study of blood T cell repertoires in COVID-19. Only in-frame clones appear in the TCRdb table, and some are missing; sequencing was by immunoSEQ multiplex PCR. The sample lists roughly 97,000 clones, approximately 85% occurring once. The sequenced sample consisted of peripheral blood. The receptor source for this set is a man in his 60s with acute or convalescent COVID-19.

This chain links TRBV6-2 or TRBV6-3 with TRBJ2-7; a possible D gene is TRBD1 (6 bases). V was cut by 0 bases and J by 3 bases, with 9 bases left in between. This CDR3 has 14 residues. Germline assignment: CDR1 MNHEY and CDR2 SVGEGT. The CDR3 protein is CASSYSTGLYEQYF. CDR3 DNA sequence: TGTGCCAGCAGTTACTCAACAGGGCTCTACGAGCAGTACTTC.

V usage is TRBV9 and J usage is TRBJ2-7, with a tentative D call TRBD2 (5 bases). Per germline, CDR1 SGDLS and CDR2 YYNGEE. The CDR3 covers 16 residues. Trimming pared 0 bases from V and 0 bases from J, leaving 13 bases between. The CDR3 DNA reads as TGTGCCAGCAGCGTAGGGGAGTCGGTCGGCTCCTACGAGCAGTACTTC. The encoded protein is CASSVGESVGSYEQYF.

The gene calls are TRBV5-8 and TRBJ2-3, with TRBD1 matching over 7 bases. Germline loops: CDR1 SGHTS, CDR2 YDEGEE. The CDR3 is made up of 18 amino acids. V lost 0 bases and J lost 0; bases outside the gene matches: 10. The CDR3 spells CASSLGQGGWGSTDTQYF. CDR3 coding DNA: TGTGCCAGCAGCTTGGGACAGGGTGGCTGGGGGAGCACAGATACGCAGTATTTT.

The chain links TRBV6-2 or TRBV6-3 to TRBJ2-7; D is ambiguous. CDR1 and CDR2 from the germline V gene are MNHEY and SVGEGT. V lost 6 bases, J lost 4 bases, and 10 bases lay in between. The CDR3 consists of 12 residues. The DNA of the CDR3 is TGTGCCAGCAGCACACCCCCATACGAGCAGTACTTC. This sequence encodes CASSTPPYEQYF.

The CDR3 loop reads CASSVVGGSPLHF. The CDR3 coding sequence is TGTGCCAGCAGCGTAGTCGGGGGTTCACCCCTCCACTTT. The chain joins TRBV14 to TRBJ1-6; tentatively, D is TRBD1 (5 bases). The length of the CDR3 is 13 residues. CDR1 is SGHDN and CDR2 is FVKESK in the germline V gene. With 5 bases removed from V and 9 bases from J, the gap between germline ends came to 11 bases.

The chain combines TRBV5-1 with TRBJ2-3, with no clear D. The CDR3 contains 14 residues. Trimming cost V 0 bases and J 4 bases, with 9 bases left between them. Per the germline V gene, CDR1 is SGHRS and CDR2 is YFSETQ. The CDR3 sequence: CASSLAVVSDTQYF. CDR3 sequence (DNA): TGCGCCAGCAGCTTGGCCGTAGTTTCAGATACGCAGTATTTT.

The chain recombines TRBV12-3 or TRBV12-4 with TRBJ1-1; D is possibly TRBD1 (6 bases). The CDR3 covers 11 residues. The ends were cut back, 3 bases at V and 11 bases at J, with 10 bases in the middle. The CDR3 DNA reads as TGTGCCAGCAGTTTGGGGGCAGCCGCTTTCTTT. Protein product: CASSLGAAAFF.

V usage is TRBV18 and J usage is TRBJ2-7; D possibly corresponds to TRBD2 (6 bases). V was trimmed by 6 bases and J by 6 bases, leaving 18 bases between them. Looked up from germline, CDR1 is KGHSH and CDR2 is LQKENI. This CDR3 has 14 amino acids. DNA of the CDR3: TGTGCCAGCTCGTACTCCCGGGACGGGAGCGAGCAGTACTTC. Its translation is CASSYSRDGSEQYF.

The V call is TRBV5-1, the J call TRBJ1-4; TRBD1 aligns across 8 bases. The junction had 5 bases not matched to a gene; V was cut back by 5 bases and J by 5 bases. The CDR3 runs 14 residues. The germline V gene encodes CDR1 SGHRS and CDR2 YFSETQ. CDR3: CASRPGTGNEKLFF. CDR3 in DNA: TGCGCCAGCAGGCCCGGGACAGGAAATGAAAAACTGTTTTTT. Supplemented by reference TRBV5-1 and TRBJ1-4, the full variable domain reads KAGVTQTPRYLIKTRGQQVTLSCSPISGHRSVSWYQQTPGQGLQFLFEYFSETQRNKGNFPGRFSGRQFSNSRSEMNVSTLELGDSALYLCASRPGTGNEKLFFGSGTQLSVL.

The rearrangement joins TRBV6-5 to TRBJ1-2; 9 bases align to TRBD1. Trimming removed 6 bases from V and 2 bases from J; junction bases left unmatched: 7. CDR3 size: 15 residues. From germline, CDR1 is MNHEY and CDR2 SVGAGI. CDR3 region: CASSSPGQGNYGYTF. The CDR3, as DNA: TGTGCCAGCAGCAGCCCGGGACAGGGAAACTATGGCTACACCTTC.

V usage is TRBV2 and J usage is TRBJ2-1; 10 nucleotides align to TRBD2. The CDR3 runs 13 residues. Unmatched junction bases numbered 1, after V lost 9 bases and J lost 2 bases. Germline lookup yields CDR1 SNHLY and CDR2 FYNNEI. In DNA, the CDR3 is TGTGCCAGTCTAGCGGGGGCCTACAATGAGCAGTTCTTC. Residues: CASLAGAYNEQFF.

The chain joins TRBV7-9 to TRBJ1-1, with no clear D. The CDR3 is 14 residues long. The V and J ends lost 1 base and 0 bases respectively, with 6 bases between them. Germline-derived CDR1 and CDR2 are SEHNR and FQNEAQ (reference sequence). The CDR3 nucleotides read TGTGCCAGCAGCTTAGGACATCTGAACACTGAAGCTTTCTTT. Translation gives CASSLGHLNTEAFF.

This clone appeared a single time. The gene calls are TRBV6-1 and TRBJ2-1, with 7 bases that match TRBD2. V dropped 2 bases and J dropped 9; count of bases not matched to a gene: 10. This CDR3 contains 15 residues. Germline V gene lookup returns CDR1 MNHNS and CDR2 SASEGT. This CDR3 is CASSELVGPGGEQFF. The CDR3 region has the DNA TGTGCCAGCAGTGAACTGGTAGGGCCGGGGGGTGAGCAGTTCTTC.

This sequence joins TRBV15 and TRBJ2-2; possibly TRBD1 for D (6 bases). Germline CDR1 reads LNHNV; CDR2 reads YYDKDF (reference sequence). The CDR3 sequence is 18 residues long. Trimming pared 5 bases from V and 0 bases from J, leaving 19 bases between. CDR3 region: CATSGGQSITSNTGELFF. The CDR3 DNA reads TGTGCCACCAGCGGTGGACAGTCCATAACATCGAACACCGGGGAGCTGTTTTTT.

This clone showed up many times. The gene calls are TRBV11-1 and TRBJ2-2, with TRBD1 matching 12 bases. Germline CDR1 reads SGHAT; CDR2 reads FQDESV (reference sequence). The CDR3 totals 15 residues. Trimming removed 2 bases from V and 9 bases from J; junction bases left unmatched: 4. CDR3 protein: CASSLLGQGARELFF. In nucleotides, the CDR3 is TGTGCCAGCAGCTTATTGGGACAGGGGGCGCGGGAGCTGTTTTTT.

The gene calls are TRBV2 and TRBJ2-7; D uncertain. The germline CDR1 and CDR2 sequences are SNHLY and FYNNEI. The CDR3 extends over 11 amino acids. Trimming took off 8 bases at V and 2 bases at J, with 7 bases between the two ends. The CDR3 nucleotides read TGTGCCAGCGGCGACACCTACGAGCAGTACTTC. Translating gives CASGDTYEQYF.

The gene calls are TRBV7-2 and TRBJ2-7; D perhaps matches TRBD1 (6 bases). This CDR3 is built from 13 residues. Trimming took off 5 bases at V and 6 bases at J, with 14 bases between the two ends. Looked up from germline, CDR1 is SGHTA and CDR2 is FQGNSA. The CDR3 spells CASSAGGGLEQYF. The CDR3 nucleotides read TGTGCCAGCAGCGCGGGTGGGGGCCTCGAGCAGTACTTC.

The CDR3 DNA reads TGTGCCAGCAGCCTAGCGGGAGCCTACGAGCAGTACTTC. It yields the protein CASSLAGAYEQYF. This chain links TRBV28 with TRBJ2-7; 10 bases match TRBD2. CDR1 MDHEN and CDR2 SYDVKM come from the germline V gene. The V segment lost 6 bases and the J segment 2 bases; nucleotides outside the gene matches: 1. This CDR3 has 13 amino acids.

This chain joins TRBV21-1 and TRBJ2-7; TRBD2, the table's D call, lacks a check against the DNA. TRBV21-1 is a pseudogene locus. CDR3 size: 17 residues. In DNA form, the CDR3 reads TGTGCCAGCCGTTGGAAGGGTACTAGCGGGATTTCCTACGAGCAGTACTTC. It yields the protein CASRWKGTSGISYEQYF.

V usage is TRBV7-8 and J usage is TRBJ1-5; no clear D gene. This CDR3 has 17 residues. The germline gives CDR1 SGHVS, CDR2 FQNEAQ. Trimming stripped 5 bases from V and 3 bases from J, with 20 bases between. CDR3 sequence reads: CASSERANPGINQPQHF. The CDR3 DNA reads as TGTGCCAGCAGCGAGCGGGCCAACCCGGGCATCAATCAGCCCCAGCATTTT.

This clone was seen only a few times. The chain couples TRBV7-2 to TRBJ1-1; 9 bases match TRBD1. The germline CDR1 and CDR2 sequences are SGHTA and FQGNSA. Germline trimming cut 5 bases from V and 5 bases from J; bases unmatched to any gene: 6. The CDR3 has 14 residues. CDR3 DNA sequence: TGTGCCAGCAGCCGGGGAGACAGGGGGACTGAAGCTTTCTTT. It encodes CASSRGDRGTEAFF.